Below, 9 T cell receptor beta chains from the same sample are listed, as sequenced in a study of T cells in Graves' hyperthyroidism and ophthalmopathy. Regions amplified from RNA transcripts were the TCR beta CDR3 regions. RT-PCR in the first round (using the HTBI primer set) targeted the TCR CDR3. TCRdb reprocessed the multiplex PCR reads via MiXCR and lists one record per CDR3 protein. The table shows 300,000 to 400,000 distinct CDR3 sequences, with roughly 14% occurring only once. What was sequenced was blood. The receptors stem from a woman younger than 45 with Graves' ophthalmopathy.

Only a few counts were recorded for this clonotype. The chain carries TRBV20-1 and TRBJ2-7; possibly TRBD1 or TRBD2 for D (5 bases each). CDR1 is DFQATT and CDR2 is SNEGSKA in the germline V gene (reference sequence). The CDR3 totals 16 residues. With 8 bases removed from V and 7 bases from J, the gap between germline ends came to 30 bases. Here the CDR3 DNA reads TGCAGTACTATACCGATTCCCGGGACCTTCTATGGAGAGCAGTACTTC. It specifies CSTIPIPGTFYGEQYF.

This clonotype was seen more than once but under ten times. This chain links TRBV19 with TRBJ2-1, with a tentative D call TRBD1 (7 bases). CDR1 LNHDA and CDR2 SQIVND come from the germline V gene (reference sequence). This CDR3 is 14 amino acids long. The V end was cut by 5 bases, the J end by 5 bases, with 13 bases between. The CDR3 reads CASSDRGTDNEQFF. The CDR3 region has the DNA TGTGCCAGTAGTGACCGGGGGACAGACAATGAGCAGTTCTTC.

At least ten counts were recorded for this clonotype. The J gene is TRBJ1-4, the V gene TRBV27; 7 positions agree with TRBD1. Germline V lookup: CDR1 MNHEY, CDR2 SMNVEV (reference sequence). The junction had 5 bases not matched to a gene; V was cut back by 6 bases and J by 4 bases. The CDR3 has 14 amino acids. CDR3 sequence reads: CASSGQAFNEKLFF. The CDR3 bases are TGTGCCAGCAGCGGACAGGCTTTTAATGAAAAACTGTTTTTT.

Only a few counts were recorded for this clonotype. The V call is TRBV29-1, the J call TRBJ1-1; a weak D match, TRBD1 (5 bases). V was cut by 4 bases and J by 4 bases, with 13 bases left in between. Germline CDR1 is SQVTM and CDR2 is ANQGSEA. CDR3 length: 13 residues. The DNA for the CDR3 is TGCAGCGTTGCGACTGGGGGGGGCACTGAAGCTTTCTTT. Its protein is CSVATGGGTEAFF.

There are many counts of this clonotype. The V and J genes are TRBV3-1 and TRBJ2-3, with 12 positions matching TRBD2. CDR1 and CDR2 from the germline V gene are LGHDT and YNNKEL (reference sequence). The CDR3 is 15 amino acids. V trimming: 11 bases; J trimming: 2 bases; junction bases outside the gene matches: 8. The CDR3, as DNA: TGTGCCTGCTGTTCTAGCGGGGGGGACACAGATACGCAGTATTTT. It translates to CACCSSGGDTDTQYF.

This clonotype was observed at least ten times. The chain carries TRBV28 and TRBJ1-2, with 7 bases identical to TRBD1. The junction had 1 base not matched to a gene; V was cut back by 6 bases and J by 0 bases. Germline V lookup: CDR1 MDHEN, CDR2 SYDVKM. The CDR3 runs to 13 residues. The CDR3 region has the DNA TGTGCCAGCAGGGGGACAGCTAACTATGGCTACACCTTC. Its translation: CASRGTANYGYTF.

This clonotype has at least ten counts. The chain recombines TRBV12-5 with TRBJ2-5; D remains unclear. V was trimmed by 5 bases and J by 5 bases, leaving 12 bases between them. This CDR3 has 13 residues. CDR1 and CDR2 (germline): LGHNT, FRNRAP. The CDR3 coding sequence is TGTGCTAGTGGTCCCGACTTGTTGGAGACCCAGTACTTC. It is translated as CASGPDLLETQYF.

This clonotype was detected ten times or more. This chain links TRBV3-1 with TRBJ1-2; no firm D call. V was pared by 1 base and J by 2 bases, with 14 bases between. Germline V gene sequence: CDR1 LGHDT, CDR2 YNNKEL (reference sequence). The CDR3 contains 16 residues. CDR3 amino acids: CASSQGPMDGNYGYTF. The CDR3 DNA reads as TGTGCCAGCAGCCAAGGACCTATGGACGGGAACTATGGCTACACCTTC.

At least ten counts were recorded for this clonotype. The rearrangement joins TRBV6-1 to TRBJ1-1, with D perhaps matching TRBD1 (5 bases). Trimming pared 6 bases from V and 3 bases from J, leaving 14 bases between. The CDR3 is 14 amino acids. Germline loops: CDR1 MNHNS, CDR2 SASEGT. The CDR3 loop reads CASRLVGGDTEAFF. The CDR3 bases are TGTGCCAGCAGATTGGTGGGGGGTGACACTGAAGCTTTCTTT.